This TCR beta chain was profiled in a study of blood T cell repertoires in COVID-19. Study at large: Donors in the United States, Italy and Spain gave samples during acute or convalescent COVID-19. The analysed material was cDNA or gDNA that came from T cells, B-cell-depleted T cells, or PBMCs.

Per the original methods: Reference gene primer amplification yielded estimated nucleated cell counts. Some clones are missing from TCRdb's copy, which holds only in-frame ones; the method was immunoSEQ multiplex PCR. That table gives V, J and clone size, and the DNA gave D and trimming. The table has more than 110,000 clones, roughly 80% seen once. This sequence was found in a woman of 80 years or more in a cohort sampled during active or convalescent COVID-19. Sequencing used peripheral blood.

The CDR3 nucleotides are TGTGCCAGCAGTCCAGACAGAAACTATGGCTACACCTTC. As protein: CASSPDRNYGYTF. The chain recombines TRBV7-3 with TRBJ1-2; D might be TRBD1 (5 bases). The CDR3 loop spans 13 amino acids. Trimming left V 6 bases short and J 2 bases short, with 10 bases between. The germline V gene has CDR1 SGHTA and CDR2 FQGTGA.